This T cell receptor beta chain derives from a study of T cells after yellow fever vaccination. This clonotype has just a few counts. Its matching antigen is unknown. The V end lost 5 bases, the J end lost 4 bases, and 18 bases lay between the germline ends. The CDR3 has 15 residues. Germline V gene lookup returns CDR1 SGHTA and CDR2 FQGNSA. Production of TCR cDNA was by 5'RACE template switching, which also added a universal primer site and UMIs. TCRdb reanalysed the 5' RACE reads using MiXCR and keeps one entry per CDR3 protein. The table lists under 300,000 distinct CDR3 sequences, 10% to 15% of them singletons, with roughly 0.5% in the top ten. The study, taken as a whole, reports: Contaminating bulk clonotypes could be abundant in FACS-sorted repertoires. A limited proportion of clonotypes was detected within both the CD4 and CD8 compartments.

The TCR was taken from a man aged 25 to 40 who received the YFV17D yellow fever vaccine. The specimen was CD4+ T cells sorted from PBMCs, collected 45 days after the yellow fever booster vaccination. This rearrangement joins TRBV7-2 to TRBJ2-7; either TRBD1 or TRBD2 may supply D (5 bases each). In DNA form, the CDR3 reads TGTGCCAGCAGCGCCGGGACGGAGCTTTATTACGAGCAGTACTTC. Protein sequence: CASSAGTELYYEQYF.